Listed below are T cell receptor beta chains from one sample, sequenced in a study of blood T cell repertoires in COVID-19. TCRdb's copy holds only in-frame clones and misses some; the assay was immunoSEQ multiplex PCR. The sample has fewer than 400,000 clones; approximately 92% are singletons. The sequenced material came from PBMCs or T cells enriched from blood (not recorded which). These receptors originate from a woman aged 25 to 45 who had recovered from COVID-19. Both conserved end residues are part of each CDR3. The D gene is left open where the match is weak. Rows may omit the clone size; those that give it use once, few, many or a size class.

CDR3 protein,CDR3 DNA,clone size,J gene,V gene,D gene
CASSIGPLTGAGELFF,TGTGCCAGTAGTATAGGACCCCTAACAGGGGCCGGGGAGCTGTTTTTT,.,TRBJ2-2,TRBV19,TRBD1
CASSRGSQPQHF,TGTGCCAGCAGCCGAGGGAGCCAGCCCCAGCATTTT,.,TRBJ1-5,TRBV12-3/TRBV12-4,.
CASSYDRTNYGYTF,TGTGCCAGCAGTTACGACAGAACTAACTATGGCTACACCTTC,once,TRBJ1-2,TRBV6-5,.
CASSPREGLAGLSSYNEQFF,TGTGCCAGCTCACCACGGGAGGGGCTAGCGGGCTTAAGCTCCTACAATGAGCAGTTCTTC,once,TRBJ2-1,TRBV18,TRBD2
CASSLGDRGSQPQHF,TGTGCCAGCAGCTTAGGGGACAGGGGGAGTCAGCCCCAGCATTTT,.,TRBJ1-5,TRBV7-9,TRBD1
CASSPPGRVEQYF,TGTGCCAGCAGCCCCCCGGGTCGGGTCGAGCAGTACTTC,once,TRBJ2-7,TRBV7-3,.
CASRPPRGGQGENEQFF,TGTGCCAGCAGACCCCCACGAGGGGGACAGGGAGAAAATGAGCAGTTCTTC,.,TRBJ2-1,TRBV7-9,TRBD1
CASSYPRGQGTEAFF,TGTGCCAGCAGTTACCCCAGGGGGCAAGGCACTGAAGCTTTCTTT,.,TRBJ1-1,TRBV6-2/TRBV6-3,TRBD1
CASSLLAGGQQFF,TGTGCCAGCAGTCTCCTAGCGGGAGGGCAGCAGTTCTTC,.,TRBJ2-1,TRBV6-2/TRBV6-3,TRBD2
CASASATGASYEQYF,TGTGCCAGCGCCTCGGCCACAGGAGCCTCTTACGAGCAGTACTTC,.,TRBJ2-7,TRBV11-2,.
CASSFGQGIYGYTF,TGTGCCAGCAGTTTTGGACAGGGAATATATGGCTACACCTTC,.,TRBJ1-2,TRBV27,TRBD1
CASSYRGQANTEAFF,TGTGCCAGCAGTTACAGGGGGCAGGCAAACACTGAAGCTTTCTTT,few,TRBJ1-1,TRBV6-2/TRBV6-3,TRBD1
CASSYSQGAIREQFF,TGTGCCAGCAGTTACTCCCAGGGGGCAATAAGGGAGCAGTTCTTC,.,TRBJ2-1,TRBV6-2/TRBV6-3,TRBD1